Below, 27 T cell receptor beta chains from the same sample are listed, as sequenced in a study of regulatory T cells in long-lasting Graves disease. Time point here: newly diagnosed GD, antithyroid drugs for less than 3 months. PBMC RNA served as the TCR library source. Sequencing libraries for TCR beta were prepared with iRepertoire HTBI primers and Arm-PCR of CDR3 regions. MiXCR, applied by TCRdb to the multiplex PCR reads, yields one record per CDR3 protein. The sample consists of under 500,000 distinct CDR3 sequences, about 17% of them appearing once. This same sample was also part of a study on T cells in Graves' hyperthyroidism and ophthalmopathy.

The sequences come from peripheral blood mononuclear cells (PBMCs), collected at new diagnosis, from a patient treated with antithyroid drugs. Every receptor here comes from a young woman with Graves disease.

This clonotype was seen repeatedly, ten times or more. This chain joins TRBV29-1 and TRBJ2-7; 8 nucleotides align to TRBD1. The CDR3 sequence is 12 residues long. Germline V lookup: CDR1 SQVTM, CDR2 ANQGSEA. With V trimmed by 6 bases and J by 3 bases, 4 bases remained unmatched. The CDR3 DNA reads as TGCAGCGTGCGACAGGGGCGCTACGAGCAGTACTTC. Protein product: CSVRQGRYEQYF.

There are a few counts of this clonotype. J is TRBJ1-5 and V is TRBV3-1; 7 nucleotides line up with TRBD1. This CDR3 is 15 amino acids long. Trimming at V came to 1 base and at J to 2 bases, leaving 2 bases not matched to a gene. The germline V gene encodes CDR1 LGHDT and CDR2 YNNKEL (reference sequence). CDR3 DNA sequence: TGTGCCAGCAGCCAAGCCGGGACAGGCAATCAGCCCCAGCATTTT. Protein product: CASSQAGTGNQPQHF.

V gene TRBV28 combines with J gene TRBJ1-5; the match to TRBD1 covers 8 bases. The germline CDR1 and CDR2 sequences are MDHEN and SYDVKM. The V segment lost 7 bases and the J segment 11 bases; nucleotides outside the gene matches: 10. CDR3 length equals 13 residues. The CDR3 DNA follows: TGTGCCAGCACGAACCCAGGGGGCAGGACCCAGCATTTT. This gives the protein CASTNPGGRTQHF.

This clonotype was counted a few times. DNA of the CDR3: TGTGCCAGCAGTGACTCGGGGCAGCACAATGAGCAGTTCTTC. It encodes CASSDSGQHNEQFF. The V and J genes are TRBV6-4 and TRBJ2-1; TRBD1 might be the D (5 bases). V shed 0 bases and J shed 5 bases, with 8 bases lying between them. Germline V gene lookup returns CDR1 MRHNA and CDR2 SNTAGT. The CDR3 has 14 residues.

This clonotype has at least ten counts. The chain couples TRBV11-2 to TRBJ1-1; D is perhaps TRBD1 (5 bases). The CDR3 is 14 amino acids. Germline V gene lookup returns CDR1 SGHAT and CDR2 FQNNGV. The V and J ends lost 2 bases and 7 bases respectively, with 14 bases between them. The CDR3 protein is CASSLWGVQNEAFF. CDR3 bases: TGTGCCAGCAGCTTATGGGGGGTCCAAAATGAAGCTTTCTTT.

Many counts were recorded for this clonotype. The CDR3 bases are TGTGCCAGCAGTTACTACGGGGGGAACACTGAAGCTTTCTTT. Translating it yields CASSYYGGNTEAFF. The rearrangement uses TRBV6-5 and TRBJ1-1, with TRBD1 as a possible D gene (5 bases). The germline V gene has CDR1 MNHEY and CDR2 SVGAGI. The CDR3 contains 14 residues. The V end lost 1 base, the J end lost 1 base, and 7 bases lay between the germline ends.

This clonotype occurred many times. At one of its ends the junction is not consistent with the germline gene, which may arise from a read error. The V gene is TRBV6-1, the J gene TRBJ1-5; TRBD1 matches at 8 bases. The CDR3 covers 14 residues. The V gene's germline CDR1 is MNHNS and CDR2 SASEGT. The CDR3 loop reads CASIEAGGNQPQHF. As DNA, the CDR3 is TGTGCCAGCATAGAGGCAGGGGGCAACCAGCCCCAGCATTTT.

J is TRBJ2-3 and V is TRBV7-6; D not resolved. Deletions cut 4 bases from V and 4 bases from J, with 6 bases between. Germline V gene sequence: CDR1 SGHVS, CDR2 FNYEAQ. This CDR3 is built from 12 residues. CDR3 DNA sequence: TGTGCCAGCAGCTCCACCCCAGATACGCAGTATTTT. It is translated as CASSSTPDTQYF.

This clonotype was observed at least ten times. Here the CDR3 DNA reads TGTGCCAGCAGCTTAATACAGTCACTATCCTACGAGCAGTACTTC. Protein: CASSLIQSLSYEQYF. The chain combines TRBV13 with TRBJ2-7; D remains ambiguous. The V end was cut by 2 bases, the J end by 1 base, with 12 bases between. The germline V gene encodes CDR1 PRHDT and CDR2 FYEKMQ (reference sequence). The length of the CDR3 is 15 residues.

This clonotype was recorded many times. The V gene is TRBV10-3, the J gene TRBJ1-1; 7 bases align to TRBD1. V was pared by 6 bases and J by 0 bases, with 4 bases of the junction left unmatched. The germline CDR1 and CDR2 sequences are ENHRY and SYGVKD. The CDR3 spans 14 residues. The CDR3 spells CAISQGGMNTEAFF. CDR3 DNA sequence: TGTGCCATCAGCCAGGGGGGGATGAACACTGAAGCTTTCTTT.

This clonotype was recorded many times. This chain joins TRBV7-2 and TRBJ2-1, with TRBD2 matching over 10 bases. Per germline, CDR1 SGHTA and CDR2 FQGNSA. Germline trimming cut 1 base from V and 7 bases from J; bases unmatched to any gene: 4. CDR3 length: 15 residues. CDR3 region: CASSLVASGSNEQFF. In DNA form, the CDR3 reads TGTGCCAGCAGCTTAGTGGCTAGCGGGAGTAATGAGCAGTTCTTC. The full variable domain, in which reference TRBV7-2 and TRBJ2-1 provide the parts outside the CDR3, is GAGVSQSPSNKVTEKGKDVELRCDPISGHTALYWYRQSLGQGLEFLIYFQGNSAPDKSGLPSDRFSAERTGGSVSTLTIQRTQQEDSAVYLCASSLVASGSNEQFFGPGTRLTVL.

V and J are TRBV6-1 and TRBJ2-5, with TRBD1 identical over 9 bases. The germline gives CDR1 MNHNS, CDR2 SASEGT. The CDR3 is 13 amino acids. J was trimmed by 4 bases and V by 7 bases; bases with no gene match: 4. CDR3 amino acids: CASNNRGRETQYF. The CDR3 bases are TGTGCCAGCAACAACAGGGGGCGAGAGACCCAGTACTTC.

This rearrangement joins TRBV19 to TRBJ2-7; D is possibly TRBD2 (6 bases). The CDR3 loop spans 14 amino acids. Trimming took 3 bases from V and 2 from J, leaving 11 bases between them. Germline V lookup: CDR1 LNHDA, CDR2 SQIVND (reference sequence). CDR3 sequence: CASSMAGGPYEQYF. The CDR3 DNA reads as TGTGCCAGTAGTATGGCTGGAGGGCCCTACGAGCAGTACTTC. Combining the CDR3 with reference TRBV19 and TRBJ2-7 gives the whole variable domain DGGITQSPKYLFRKEGQNVTLSCEQNLNHDAMYWYRQDPGQGLRLIYYSQIVNDFQKGDIAEGYSVSREKKESFPLTVTSAQKNPTAFYLCASSMAGGPYEQYFGPGTRLTVT.

This clonotype has a count of ten or more. CDR3: CASSWAGTYNEQFF. The CDR3 nucleotides are TGTGCCAGTAGTTGGGCGGGAACCTACAATGAGCAGTTCTTC. This chain uses TRBV19 with TRBJ2-1; D may be TRBD2 (6 bases). V lost 5 bases to trimming and J lost 2 bases, with 10 bases between them. The CDR3 has 14 residues. Germline lookup yields CDR1 LNHDA and CDR2 SQIVND (reference sequence).

With regard to this clonotype: Given a far larger clone just one base away, this is likely a sequencing read error. The CDR3 bases are TGTGCCAGCAGCCCGAGACTAGCGGGACACAATGAGCAGTACTTC. This translates into CASSPRLAGHNEQYF. The V gene is TRBV7-9, the J gene TRBJ2-7; 11 bases map to TRBD2. Trimming cost V 5 bases and J 7 bases; bases outside gene matches: 10. This CDR3 contains 15 residues. Germline CDR1 reads SEHNR; CDR2 reads FQNEAQ (reference sequence).

This clonotype was detected many times. V is TRBV7-9 and J is TRBJ1-1; 10 positions agree with TRBD1. J lost 1 base, V lost 1 base, and 15 bases had no gene match. From germline, CDR1 is SEHNR and CDR2 FQNEAQ (reference sequence). The CDR3 is 20 residues long. The CDR3 protein is CASSLGFSMTGGFGNTEAFF. The CDR3 DNA reads as TGTGCCAGCAGCTTAGGTTTCAGTATGACAGGGGGCTTTGGGAACACTGAAGCTTTCTTT.

This clonotype was counted a few times. This sequence joins TRBV18 and TRBJ1-5; a possible D gene is TRBD1 (5 bases). Germline CDR1 KGHSH, CDR2 LQKENI. CDR3 length equals 14 residues. The ends were cut back, 5 bases at V and 6 bases at J, with 14 bases in the middle. CDR3 coding DNA: TGTGCCAGCTCAGACGCGGGGGGTATTCAGCCCCAGCATTTT. This sequence encodes CASSDAGGIQPQHF.

This chain uses TRBV5-5 with TRBJ2-7, with TRBD2 matching 10 bases. The CDR3 sequence is 13 residues long. Unmatched junction bases numbered 6, after V lost 5 bases and J lost 7 bases. CDR1 and CDR2 (germline): SGHKS, YYEKEE (reference sequence). For the CDR3, the DNA is TGTGCCAGCAGGACACTAGCGGGATTAGAGCAGTACTTC. It codes for CASRTLAGLEQYF.

This clonotype was seen only a few times. At one boundary the junction diverges from the germline segment, which might be a read error. The V gene is TRBV9, the J gene TRBJ2-1, with a possible D match to TRBD1 (6 bases). With the DNA end fitting TRBJ2-5 better, the J assignment may be wrong. CDR1 is SGDLS, CDR2 YYNGEE, per germline. The CDR3 length is 14 residues. DNA of the CDR3: TGTGCCAGCAGCTCCAACTGGGGACAAGGGACCCAGTACTTC. Translated: CASSSNWGQGTQYF.

In this sample, this clonotype turned up many times. The chain uses TRBV7-8 and TRBJ2-1; D call uncertain. V was pared by 3 bases and J by 2 bases, with 11 bases between. Germline V gives CDR1 SGHVS, CDR2 FQNEAQ. The CDR3 loop spans 15 amino acids. The CDR3: CASSLVRPPYNEQFF. In DNA form, the CDR3 reads TGTGCCAGCAGCTTGGTTCGGCCTCCCTACAATGAGCAGTTCTTC.

The chain employs TRBV24-1 and TRBJ2-1, with 9 bases aligning to TRBD1. V dropped 3 bases and J dropped 7; count of bases not matched to a gene: 9. Germline V gives CDR1 KGHDR, CDR2 SFDVKD. The CDR3 has 16 residues. CDR3 protein: CATSDPLQGARNEQFF. The CDR3 nucleotides read TGTGCCACCAGTGATCCATTACAGGGGGCGCGGAATGAGCAGTTCTTC.

At least ten counts were recorded for this clonotype. This chain links TRBV11-2 with TRBJ2-5; D is possibly TRBD2 (6 bases). This CDR3 is 14 amino acids long. V lost 5 bases to trimming and J lost 5 bases, with 15 bases between them. Per the germline V gene, CDR1 is SGHAT and CDR2 is FQNNGV. CDR3 sequence reads: CASSGGAGPETQYF. In nucleotides, the CDR3 is TGTGCCAGCAGCGGAGGGGCGGGACCGGAGACCCAGTACTTC.

This clonotype was observed many times. CDR3 sequence reads: CAWSAWGNEQFF. The CDR3 DNA reads as TGTGCCTGGAGTGCCTGGGGCAATGAGCAGTTCTTC. This chain joins TRBV30 and TRBJ2-1; D remains ambiguous. This CDR3 has 12 residues. Trimming left V 1 base short and J 6 bases short, with 7 bases between. Per the germline V gene, CDR1 is GTSNPN and CDR2 is SVGIG (reference sequence).

This clonotype showed up just a few times. The CDR3 region is CASSPIRGAVDYGYTF. CDR3 nucleotides: TGTGCCAGCTCACCCATAAGGGGGGCTGTTGACTATGGCTACACCTTC. The chain has TRBV18 and TRBJ1-2, with D maybe TRBD1 (6 bases). Deletions cut 3 bases from V and 3 bases from J, with 17 bases between. In germline, CDR1 is KGHSH, CDR2 LQKENI. The CDR3 length is 16 residues.

This clonotype was detected many times. The chain uses TRBV24-1 and TRBJ2-1; no clear D. Germline CDR1 reads KGHDR; CDR2 reads SFDVKD. Trimming took 3 bases from V and 7 from J, leaving 15 bases between them. The length of the CDR3 is 15 residues. The CDR3 nucleotides are TGTGCCACCAGTGATAACACGTACGCTCGGAATGAGCAGTTCTTC. This encodes CATSDNTYARNEQFF.

This clonotype was found many times. V is TRBV5-1 and J is TRBJ2-1; the D call may be TRBD1 or TRBD2 (5 bases each). V was trimmed by 7 bases and J by 3 bases, leaving 17 bases between them. CDR3 length equals 15 residues. Germline assignment: CDR1 SGHRS and CDR2 YFSETQ. The CDR3 loop reads CASRSLGESYNEQFF. DNA of the CDR3: TGCGCCAGCCGTTCCTTGGGGGAGAGCTACAATGAGCAGTTCTTC.

This clonotype was seen at least ten times. The V and J genes are TRBV6-1 and TRBJ2-1; 7 bases agree with TRBD2. V dropped 5 bases and J dropped 7; count of bases not matched to a gene: 20. Germline V gives CDR1 MNHNS, CDR2 SASEGT. The CDR3 sequence is 18 residues long. The CDR3 protein is CASSRPVGFGRAENEQFF. In DNA, the CDR3 is TGTGCCAGCAGTCGCCCTGTGGGGTTTGGGAGGGCCGAGAATGAGCAGTTCTTC.